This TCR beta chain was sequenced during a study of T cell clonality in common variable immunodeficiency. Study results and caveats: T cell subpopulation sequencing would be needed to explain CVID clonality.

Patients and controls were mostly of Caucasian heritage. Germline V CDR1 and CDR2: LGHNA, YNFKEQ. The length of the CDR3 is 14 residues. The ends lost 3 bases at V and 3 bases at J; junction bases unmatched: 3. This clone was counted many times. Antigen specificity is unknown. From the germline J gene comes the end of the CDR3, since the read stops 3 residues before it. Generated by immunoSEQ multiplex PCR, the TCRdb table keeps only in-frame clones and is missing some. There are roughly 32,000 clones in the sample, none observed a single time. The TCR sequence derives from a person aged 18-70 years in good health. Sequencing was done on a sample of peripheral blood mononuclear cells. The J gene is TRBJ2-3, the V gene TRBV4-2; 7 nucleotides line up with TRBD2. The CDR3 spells CASSQPAGTDTQYF. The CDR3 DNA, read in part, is TGTGCCAGCAGCCAGCCAGCGGGAACAGATACG.